This T cell receptor (beta chain) was sequenced during a study of cytomegalovirus exposure and HLA in healthy donors (dated by TCRdb to 2016 to 2017). Broadly, across the study: An earlier analysis of some 620 of the donors reported 276 Gb of sequence data and some 110 million unique TCR beta sequences obtained from around 180 million T cells. Roughly 300 gigabases of sequencing data and around 85 million unique TCR sequences made up an early release that covered around 640 HLA-typed donors. Of the roughly 400 genotyped donors, over 70% fell in the genetic ancestry cluster associated with self-reported Caucasian donors. The study was designed to test whether signatures of past pathogen exposure could be identified by cataloging public T cell receptors. The study profiled the T cell repertoires of hundreds of subjects by immunosequencing and related them to cytomegalovirus serostatus. Along with the roughly 700-subject first cohort, a separate validation cohort of over a hundred different subjects was used. High-throughput TCR immunosequencing, statistical association of individual TCRs with disease status, and machine learning were combined to predict cytomegalovirus infection status. In a later analysis, previously published TCR beta repertoires from 670 or so donors were re-analyzed and high-resolution HLA genotyping was added so that TCR occurrence patterns could be studied. In the later analysis, no new phenotypic data were used to find candidate immune exposures; instead, reliance was placed on TCR beta sequences and their occurrence across donors. An earlier analysis of some 500 of the donors used high-throughput TCR beta sequencing to judge whether each TCR beta V gene segment behaved as functional or pseudogenic. Donor age, sex, ethnicity and CMV serostatus were compiled alongside the repertoire data. A later genetic analysis took genome-wide SNP genotypes for about 65% of the 666 donors and used that subset as a discovery cohort. Every repertoire in the discovery cohort had been generated on one and the same sequencing platform. Both class I and class II loci were covered by HLA typing, at four-digit resolution. Typing coverage differed by locus: A, B, C, DRB1 and DQB1 were typed in about 620-640 donors, DQA1 in 500 to 550, DPA1 in over 600, and DPB1 in 450 to 480. Four to six DR-DQ haplotypes were handled as single units for association and clustering, since linkage in the cohort was strong. On average, 235,054 unique TCR beta nucleotide sequences were sequenced per donor among a few hundred genotyped donors of the cohort, with about 19% of those sequences being non-productive. The investigation overall reported the following: A further reported finding was that TCR beta sequences accurately predicted the HLA-A and HLA-B alleles for most subjects in the first cohort. In a later analysis, HLA-associated TCR beta chains showed more clonal expansion and lower generation probabilities than non-associated chains that were equally common. In this cohort, only TCR beta chains were sequenced, and detectable features were limited by the absence of alpha or paired-chain data. When HLA alleles, especially DR and DQ, strongly co-occurred, attributing TCR associations to individual alleles was difficult. V-gene and J-gene trimming of TCR beta chains was associated with a missense DCLRE1C variant in a later genetic analysis, and the association was replicated in an independent cohort. The sequencing pipeline was judged likely to have produced a cluster of highly shared sequence variants as a technical artifact. A few of the identified cytomegalovirus-associated TCR beta chains were confirmed in vitro to be specific for cytomegalovirus antigens. According to a later analysis, TCR association rates differed among HLA loci, with DRB1 alleles showing the most associated TCRs and HLA-C alleles showing the fewest. The study gave a list of under 200 TCR beta chains associated with cytomegalovirus. Because counts were too low, roughly 17 rarely observed V segments, including chromosome 9 orphons, were left out of the earlier analysis of a few hundred of the donors. Linkage disequilibrium might explain the correlated functional status among segregating V segments, but an unknown experimental factor could not be excluded. According to the authors, the approach could potentially be generalized to other disease states and immunological phenotypes. Because HLA typing was unavailable for some donors at each locus, only the typed subset was used in association tests. In a later genetic analysis, fewer N-insertions in productive TCRs were reported among donors in an Asian-associated ancestry cluster than the approximately 670-donor mean. Some IMGT-functional V segments, including TRBV6-2 and TRBV6-3, could not be distinguished by the 87-base-pair reads and were therefore excluded. Roughly uniform sequencing depth across donors was assumed in presence/absence analyses, although this assumption may not hold. The classifier was reported to diagnose cytomegalovirus status with high specificity and sensitivity in both the original cohort and the validation cohort. A later analysis found that most CMV-associated TCR beta chains appeared HLA-restricted, with HLA associations seemingly driven largely by CMV exposure. An earlier analysis of several hundred of the donors showed that most TCR beta V segments appeared in productive rearrangements either about 90% or about 30% of the time, which broadly matched IMGT annotations. Across donors, most TCR sequences were observed very rarely, whereas some public TCRs were present in many individuals. In a later analysis, several top co-occurrence clusters were reported to appear linked to parvovirus B19, influenza, CMV and Epstein-Barr virus. The only immune exposure information available for the cohort was CMV serostatus. In a later analysis, around 17,000 TCR beta sequences were associated with specific HLA alleles at a false discovery rate of 0.05.

As regards this clone: This receptor's antigen is unknown. There are no base qualities to consult, and no much larger clone falls within one base.

At the junction V is shortened by 4 bases and J by 0 bases, with 9 bases in between. CDR1 and CDR2, looked up from the germline V gene, are KGHSH and LQKENI. From its cysteine to its phenylalanine, the CDR3 spans 15 amino acids. The entry retains the CDR3 DNA only, 45 bases that are in frame from base 1. Receptor libraries were prepared by the immunoSEQ multiplex PCR assay. The multiplex PCR relied on a mix of 60 forward primers for TCR Vbeta segments and 13 reverse primers for TCR Jbeta segments. The CDR3 region of rearranged TCR beta genes was amplified from genomic DNA with a multiplex PCR assay. The amplified TCR beta libraries were sequenced on the Illumina HiSeq System as 87-base-pair reads. As for the original processing: A later analysis tallied tens of millions of unique TCR beta chains across the approximately 670 repertoires, and some 10 million of those chains were shared by two or more donors. A nearest-neighbor algorithm error-corrected the raw reads and collapsed the reads into unique sequences, merging closely related sequences to remove PCR and sequencing errors. CDR3 sequences were aligned to IMGT reference sequences to assign V, D and J gene segments. For a sequence to be retained, a match of at least six nucleotides was required to both a V gene segment and a J gene segment. A rearrangement was called productive if the CDR3 had no stop codons and remained in frame with V and J, and every other rearrangement was called non-productive. CDR3 was defined according to IMGT convention as the region running from the second conserved V-encoded cysteine to the conserved J-encoded phenylalanine. The earlier analysis of fewer than 750 of the donors excluded sequences that lacked an unambiguous match to a single V gene segment. In an earlier analysis of approximately 550 of the donors, V segments were called functional above 56.7% productive rearrangements and were called segregating when the between-donor standard deviation exceeded 5%. A statistical classification framework was built for diagnosing cytomegalovirus status from the catalog of TCR beta chain sequences. A later analysis assigned V and J genes by comparing TCR nucleotide sequences with IMGT/GENE-DB human TR gene sequences. The TCRdist pipeline was used in a later analysis to assign CDR3 sequences and most-parsimonious VDJ recombination scenarios. In a later analysis, each TCR beta chain was defined by its CDR3 amino acid sequence together with its V-gene family, and reads without a unique V-gene family were excluded. A later analysis removed several hundred highly shared, low-generation-probability nucleotide sequences to deal with suspected cross-contamination and a sequencing artifact. In a later analysis, a clonal expansion index was calculated for each public chain from normalized within-repertoire ranks of inferred template counts. A later analysis computed generation probabilities with a VDJ recombination model fitted to out-of-frame rearrangements, and checked the results against IGoR. In a later analysis, TCR-TCR, TCR-HLA and TCR-CMV co-occurrence was scored with hypergeometric tests, and a repertoire-size bias correction was applied to TCR pairs. A later analysis estimated false discovery rates by permuting HLA or CMV assignments 20 times. In a later analysis, co-occurring TCRs were grouped with DBSCAN, and TCRdist sequence similarity was added when clustering was performed within HLA-allele-positive subsets. Repertoires with fewer than 30,000 or more than 120,000 public chains were left out of co-occurrence clustering, as were about 5 repertoires with anomalous nucleotide sharing. The immuneACCESS repertoire file appears here via TCRdb, limited to in-frame rearrangements. These files lack a portion of the clones; in checked studies, under half of the deficit traces to unresolved V genes, and the cause of the others is not known. Clone size and the V and J calls come from that table; the DNA yielded D and trimming. Counted in this sample were over 150,000 clones; approximately 79% of them appeared once. The ten largest clones add up to approximately 2% of the sample.

The cohort was made up of approximately 700 healthy bone marrow donors. All cohort members were sampled while nominally healthy, although unrecorded immune exposures were likely present. The donor was CMV seronegative and belonged to the group of 350 or so seronegative cohort members. A peripheral blood sample was collected from each donor, and TCR beta sequencing was performed on peripheral blood mononuclear cells. Genomic DNA was extracted from the blood cell samples with the Qiagen DNeasy Blood Extraction Kit. The rearrangement combines TRBV18 with TRBJ2-2; the D gene cannot be resolved reliably. Material: PBMCs. The origin of this receptor is a middle-aged man in good health and CMV-seronegative. The DNA sequence is given as TGTGCCAGCTCACTTCAGGCCCCGAACACCGGGGAGCTGTTTTTT. The encoded protein is CASSLQAPNTGELFF.